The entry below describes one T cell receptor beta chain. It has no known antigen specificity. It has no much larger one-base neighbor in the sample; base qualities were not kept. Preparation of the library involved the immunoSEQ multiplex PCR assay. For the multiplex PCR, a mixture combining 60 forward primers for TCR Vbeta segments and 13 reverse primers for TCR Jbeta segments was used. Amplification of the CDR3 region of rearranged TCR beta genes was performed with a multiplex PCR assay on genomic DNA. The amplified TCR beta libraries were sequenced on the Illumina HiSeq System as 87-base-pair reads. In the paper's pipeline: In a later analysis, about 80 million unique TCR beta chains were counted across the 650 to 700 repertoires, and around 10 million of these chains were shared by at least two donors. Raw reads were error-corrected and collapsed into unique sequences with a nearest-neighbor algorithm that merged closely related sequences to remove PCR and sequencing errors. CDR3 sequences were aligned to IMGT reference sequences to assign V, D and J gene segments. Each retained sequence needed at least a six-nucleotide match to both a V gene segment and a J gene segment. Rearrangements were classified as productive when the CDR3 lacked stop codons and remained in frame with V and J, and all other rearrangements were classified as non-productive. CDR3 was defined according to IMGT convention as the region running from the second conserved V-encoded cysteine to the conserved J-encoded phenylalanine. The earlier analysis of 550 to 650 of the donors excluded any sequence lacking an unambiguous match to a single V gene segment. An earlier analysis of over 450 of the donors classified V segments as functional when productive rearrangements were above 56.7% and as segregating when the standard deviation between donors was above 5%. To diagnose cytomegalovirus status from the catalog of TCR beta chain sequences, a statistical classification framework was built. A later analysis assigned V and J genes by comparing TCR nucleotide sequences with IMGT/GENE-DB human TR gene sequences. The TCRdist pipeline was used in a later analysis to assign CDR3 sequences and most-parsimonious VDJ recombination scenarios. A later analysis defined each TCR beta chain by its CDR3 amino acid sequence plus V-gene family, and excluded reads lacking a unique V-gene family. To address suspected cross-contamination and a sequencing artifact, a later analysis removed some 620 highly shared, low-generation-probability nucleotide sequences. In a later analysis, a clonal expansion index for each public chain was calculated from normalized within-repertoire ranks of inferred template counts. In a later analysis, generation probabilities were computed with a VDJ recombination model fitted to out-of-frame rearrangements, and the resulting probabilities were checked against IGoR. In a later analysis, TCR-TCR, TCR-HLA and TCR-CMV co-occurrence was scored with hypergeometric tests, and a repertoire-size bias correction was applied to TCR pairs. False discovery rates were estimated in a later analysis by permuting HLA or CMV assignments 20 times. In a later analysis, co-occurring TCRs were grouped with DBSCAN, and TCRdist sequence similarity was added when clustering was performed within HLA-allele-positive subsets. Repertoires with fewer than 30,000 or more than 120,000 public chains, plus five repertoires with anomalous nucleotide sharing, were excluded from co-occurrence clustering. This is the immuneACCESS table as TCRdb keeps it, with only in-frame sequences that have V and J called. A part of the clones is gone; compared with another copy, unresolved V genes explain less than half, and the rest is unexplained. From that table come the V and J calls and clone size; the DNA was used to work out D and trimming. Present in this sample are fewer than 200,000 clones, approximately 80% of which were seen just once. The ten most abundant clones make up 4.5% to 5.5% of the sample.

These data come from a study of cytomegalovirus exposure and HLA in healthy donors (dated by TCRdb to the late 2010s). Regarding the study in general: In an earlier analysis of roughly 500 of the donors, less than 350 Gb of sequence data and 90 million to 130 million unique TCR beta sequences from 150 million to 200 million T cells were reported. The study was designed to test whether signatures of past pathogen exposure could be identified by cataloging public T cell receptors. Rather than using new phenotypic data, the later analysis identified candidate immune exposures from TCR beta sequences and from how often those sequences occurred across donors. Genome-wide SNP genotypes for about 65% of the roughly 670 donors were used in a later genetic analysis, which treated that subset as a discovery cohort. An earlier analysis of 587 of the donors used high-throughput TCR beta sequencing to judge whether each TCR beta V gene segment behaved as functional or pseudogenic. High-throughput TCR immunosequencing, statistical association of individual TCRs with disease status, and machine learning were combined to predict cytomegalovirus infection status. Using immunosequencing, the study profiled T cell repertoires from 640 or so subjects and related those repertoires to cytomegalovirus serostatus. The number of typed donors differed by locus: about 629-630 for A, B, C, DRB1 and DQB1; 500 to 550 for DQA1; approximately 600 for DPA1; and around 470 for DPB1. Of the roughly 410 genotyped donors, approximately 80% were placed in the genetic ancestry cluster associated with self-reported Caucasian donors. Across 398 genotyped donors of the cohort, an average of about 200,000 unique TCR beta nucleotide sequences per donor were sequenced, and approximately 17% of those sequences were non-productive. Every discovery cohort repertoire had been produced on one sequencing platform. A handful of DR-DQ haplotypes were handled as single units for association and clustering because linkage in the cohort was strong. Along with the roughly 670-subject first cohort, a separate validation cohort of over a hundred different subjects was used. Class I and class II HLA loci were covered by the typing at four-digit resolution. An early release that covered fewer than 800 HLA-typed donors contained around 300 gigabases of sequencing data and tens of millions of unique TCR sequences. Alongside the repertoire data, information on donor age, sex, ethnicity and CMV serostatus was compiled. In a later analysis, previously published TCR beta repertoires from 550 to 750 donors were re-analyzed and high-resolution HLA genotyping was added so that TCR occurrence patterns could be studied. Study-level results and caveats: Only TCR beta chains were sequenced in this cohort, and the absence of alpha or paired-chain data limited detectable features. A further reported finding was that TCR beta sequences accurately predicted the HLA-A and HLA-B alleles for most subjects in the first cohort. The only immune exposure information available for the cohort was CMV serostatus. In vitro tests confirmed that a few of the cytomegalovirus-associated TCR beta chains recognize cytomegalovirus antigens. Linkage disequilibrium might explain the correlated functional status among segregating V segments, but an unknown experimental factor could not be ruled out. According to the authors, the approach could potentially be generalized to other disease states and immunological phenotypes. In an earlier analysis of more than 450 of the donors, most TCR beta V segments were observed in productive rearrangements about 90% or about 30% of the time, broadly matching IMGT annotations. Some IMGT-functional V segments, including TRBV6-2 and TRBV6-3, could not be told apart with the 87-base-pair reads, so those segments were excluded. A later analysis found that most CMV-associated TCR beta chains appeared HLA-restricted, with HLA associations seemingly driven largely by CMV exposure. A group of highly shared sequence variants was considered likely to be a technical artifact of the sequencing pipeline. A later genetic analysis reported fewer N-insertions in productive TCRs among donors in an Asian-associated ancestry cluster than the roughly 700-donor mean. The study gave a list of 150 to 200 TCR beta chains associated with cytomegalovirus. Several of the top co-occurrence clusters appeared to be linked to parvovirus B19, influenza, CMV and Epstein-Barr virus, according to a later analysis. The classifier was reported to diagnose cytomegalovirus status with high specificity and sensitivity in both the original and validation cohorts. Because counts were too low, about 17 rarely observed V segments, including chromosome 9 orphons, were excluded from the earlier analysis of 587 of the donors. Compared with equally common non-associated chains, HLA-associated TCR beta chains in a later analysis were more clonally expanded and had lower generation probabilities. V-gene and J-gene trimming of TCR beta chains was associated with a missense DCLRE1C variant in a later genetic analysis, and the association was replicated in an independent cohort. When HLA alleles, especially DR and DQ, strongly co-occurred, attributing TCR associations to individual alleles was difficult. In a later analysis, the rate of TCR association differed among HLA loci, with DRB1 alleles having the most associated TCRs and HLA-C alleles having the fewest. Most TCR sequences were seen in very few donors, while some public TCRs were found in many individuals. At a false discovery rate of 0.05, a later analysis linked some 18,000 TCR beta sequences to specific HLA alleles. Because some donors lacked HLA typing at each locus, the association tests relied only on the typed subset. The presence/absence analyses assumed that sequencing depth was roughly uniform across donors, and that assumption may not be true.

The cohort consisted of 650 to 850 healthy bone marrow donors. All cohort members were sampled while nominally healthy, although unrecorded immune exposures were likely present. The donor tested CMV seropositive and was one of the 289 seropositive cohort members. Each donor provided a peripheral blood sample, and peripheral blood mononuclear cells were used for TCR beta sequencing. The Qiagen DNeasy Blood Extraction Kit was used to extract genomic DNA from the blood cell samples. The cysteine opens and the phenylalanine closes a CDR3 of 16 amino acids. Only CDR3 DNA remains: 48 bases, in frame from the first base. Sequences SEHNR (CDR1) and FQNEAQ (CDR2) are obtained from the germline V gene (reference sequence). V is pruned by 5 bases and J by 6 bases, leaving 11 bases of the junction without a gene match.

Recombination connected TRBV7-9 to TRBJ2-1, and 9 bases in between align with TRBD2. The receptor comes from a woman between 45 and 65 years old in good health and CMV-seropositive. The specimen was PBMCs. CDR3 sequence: CASSALSGGPTNEQFF. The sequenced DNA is TGTGCCAGCAGCGCCTTAAGCGGGGGGCCTACCAATGAGCAGTTCTTC.